This passage covers 5 T cell receptor beta chains from one sample sequenced in a study of shared clonotypes between healthy human individuals. Profiling relied on immunoSEQ multiplex PCR, and the TCRdb table lists in-frame clones only, not all of them. This table has over 1.4 million clones, approximately 97% appearing once. The sequenced sample was naive CD4+ T cells sorted from blood. Documented subset: CD45RA+ positively selected. The receptors were gathered from a man younger than 40 in good health.

The chain couples TRBV4-1 to TRBJ1-1; no definite D call. This CDR3 contains 13 residues. The V gene lost 2 bases and the J gene lost 5 bases, with 9 bases spanning the gap. Germline V gene lookup returns CDR1 MGHRA and CDR2 YSYEKL. The CDR3 loop reads CASSQQEWTEAFF. The CDR3 DNA sequence: TGCGCCAGCAGCCAACAGGAGTGGACTGAAGCTTTCTTT.

J is TRBJ2-3 and V is TRBV28; weak D call: TRBD2 (5 bases). The V end was cut by 6 bases, the J end by 3 bases, with 16 bases between. In germline, CDR1 is MDHEN, CDR2 SYDVKM. The CDR3 runs 15 residues. The DNA for the CDR3 is TGTGCCAGCAGCAGGCTAGACCCGGGGACAGATACGCAGTATTTT. Protein product: CASSRLDPGTDTQYF. The full variable domain, completed using reference TRBV28 and TRBJ2-3, is DVKVTQSSRYLVKRTGEKVFLECVQDMDHENMFWYRQDPGLGLRLIYFSYDVKMKEKGDIPEGYSVSREKKERFSLILESASTNQTSMYLCASSRLDPGTDTQYFGPGTRLTVL.

The genes are TRBV9 and TRBJ1-4, with TRBD1 as a possible D gene (6 bases). Per the germline V gene, CDR1 is SGDLS and CDR2 is YYNGEE. Deletions cut 0 bases from V and 8 bases from J, with 14 bases between. CDR3 length: 15 residues. The chain's CDR3 is CASSVAFGGREKLFF. CDR3 DNA sequence: TGTGCCAGCAGCGTAGCTTTTGGGGGCAGGGAAAAACTGTTTTTT.

The chain employs TRBV15 and TRBJ2-7; 11 nucleotides align to TRBD2. J gave up 2 bases and V 1 base, and 4 bases lay outside the gene matches. Per germline, CDR1 LNHNV and CDR2 YYDKDF (reference sequence). This CDR3 is 16 amino acids long. The CDR3 loop is CATSRGGTSGPYEQYF. The CDR3 region has the DNA TGTGCCACCAGCAGAGGAGGGACTAGCGGTCCCTACGAGCAGTACTTC.

V usage is TRBV29-1 and J usage is TRBJ1-1; maybe TRBD1 (6 bases). The ends were cut back, 5 bases at V and 0 bases at J, with 10 bases in the middle. The CDR3 spans 13 residues. The germline V gene encodes CDR1 SQVTM and CDR2 ANQGSEA. The CDR3 DNA reads TGCAGCGTTCGACAGGTCCTGAACACTGAAGCTTTCTTT. Translation: CSVRQVLNTEAFF.